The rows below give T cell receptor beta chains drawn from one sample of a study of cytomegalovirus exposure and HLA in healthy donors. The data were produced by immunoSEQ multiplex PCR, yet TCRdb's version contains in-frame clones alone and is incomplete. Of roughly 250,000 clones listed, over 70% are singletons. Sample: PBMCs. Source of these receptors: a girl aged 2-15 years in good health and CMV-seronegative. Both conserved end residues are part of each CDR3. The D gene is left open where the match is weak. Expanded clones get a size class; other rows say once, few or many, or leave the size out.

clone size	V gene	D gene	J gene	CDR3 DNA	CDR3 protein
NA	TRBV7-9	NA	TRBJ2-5	TGTGCCAGCAGCCTCTGGACGGATCCAACAGGGGAGACCCAGTACTTC	CASSLWTDPTGETQYF
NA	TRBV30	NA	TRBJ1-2	TGTGCCTGGAGTGGCCACCCTGCAGGGCTAGGCTACACCTTC	CAWSGHPAGLGYTF
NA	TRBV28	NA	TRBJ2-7	TGTGCCACGGGGAGGAGGGAGCAGTACTTC	CATGRREQYF
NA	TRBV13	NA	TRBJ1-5	TGTGCCAGCAGCTTAAAGGGTCGGGGTCAGCCCCAGCATTTT	CASSLKGRGQPQHF
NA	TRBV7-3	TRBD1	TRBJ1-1	TGTGCCAGCAGCACTCGGACAGGGGAAGCCTTCTTT	CASSTRTGEAFF
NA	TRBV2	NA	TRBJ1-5	TGTGCCAGCAGCTTAAATCAGCCCCAGCATTTT	CASSLNQPQHF
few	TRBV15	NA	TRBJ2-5	TGTGCCACCAGCAGAGAAAAAGGGGGTTGGGAGACCCAGTACTTC	CATSREKGGWETQYF
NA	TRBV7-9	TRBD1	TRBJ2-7	TGTGCCAGCAGCTTAGAAGGGACAGTTCATTACGAGCAGTACTTC	CASSLEGTVHYEQYF
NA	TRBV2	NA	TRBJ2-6	TGTGCCAGCAGTGGGCGGACTTCTGGGGCCAACGTCCTGACTTTC	CASSGRTSGANVLTF
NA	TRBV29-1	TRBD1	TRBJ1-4	TGCAGCGTTGTCGACTACAGGGGAGAAAAACTGTTTTTT	CSVVDYRGEKLFF
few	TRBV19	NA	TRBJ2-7	TGTGCCAGTGAGGGCGGGAACAACTACGAGCAGTACTTC	CASEGGNNYEQYF